The sequence of this T cell receptor (beta chain) was determined in a study of T cells in localized non-small cell lung cancer (dated by TCRdb to about 2020). Study-level background: T cell repertoires of 236 early-stage NSCLC patients were analyzed, with tumors being compared against uninvolved tumor-adjacent lungs. The cohort comprised approximately 240 treatment-naïve NSCLC patients with resected, localized lung tumors. The mean age of the NSCLC patients was just over 65 years, with 120 to 150 men and 100 to 110 women. General study outcomes and caveats: The highest T cell clonality was observed in uninvolved tumor-adjacent lung, where clonality exceeded that of tumor, suggesting that antigenic responses were more focused in uninvolved tumor-adjacent lung. Of the top 100 tumor clones, a median of about 53 were detected in paired uninvolved adjacent lung; about 28 were also among that lung's top 100. Because the study design was exploratory, TCR variables were selected using unadjusted p-values without false-discovery rate correction. Because multi-region tumor sequencing was not performed, intratumor heterogeneity could not be ruled out. Higher blood T cell density associated with longer overall survival, while higher adjacent-lung clonality associated with shorter survival.

At diagnosis, tumor, uninvolved tumor-adjacent lung and peripheral blood were collected and then preserved as a mix of FFPE and fresh-frozen material. Blood samples were analyzed as peripheral blood mononuclear cells for TCR repertoire profiling. Comments on this clone: Its antigen target is currently unknown. The sample holds no much larger clone one base away, and base qualities are not on file.

CDR3 length: 14 amino acids, cysteine to phenylalanine. Only the CDR3 region is kept as DNA, spanning 42 bases read in frame from base 1. V was cut back by 6 bases and J by 2 bases, leaving a gap of 13 bases between them. CDR1 and CDR2 are read off the germline V gene as MNHEY and SVGAGI. The immunoSEQ Assay was used to sequence TCR beta CDR3 regions from DNA. As for the authors' bioinformatics: To compute T cell density, TCR beta template counts were normalized to usable DNA, which was estimated by amplifying housekeeping genes. Using the preseqR package, richness was estimated by extrapolating to 120,000 templates for tissue samples and 400,000 templates for PBMC samples. Clonality was defined as one minus Pielou's evenness. Tissue-enriched TCRs were identified by differential abundance testing using productive amino-acid clonotypes, minimum total count 5 and alpha 0.1. Repertoire overlap between compartments was quantified with the Jaccard Index and Morisita Overlap Index. TCR beta CDR3s were clustered by GLIPH together with public tetramer-defined viral CDR3s, and at least three viral sequences plus V-gene enrichment were required for viral motifs. Drawn from immuneACCESS, this table holds only the in-frame rearrangements with V and J called that TCRdb kept. Clones are partly lost; checked studies trace under half to an unresolved V gene and leave the rest unexplained. V and J calls plus clone size are reproduced from that table; the DNA served to infer D and trimming. For this sample there are around 90,000 clones; 80% appear just once. Roughly 19% of the sample is taken by the ten largest.

This clonotype was obtained from a man aged 40-75 years with stage II squamous cell lung carcinoma. The specimen was PBMCs, collected before any cancer treatment. Recombination joined TRBV6-5 with TRBJ1-1; the D gene assignment is ambiguous. The CDR3 loop reads CASRHQRGNTEAFF. The DNA is TGTGCCAGCAGACACCAACGGGGAAACACTGAAGCTTTCTTT.